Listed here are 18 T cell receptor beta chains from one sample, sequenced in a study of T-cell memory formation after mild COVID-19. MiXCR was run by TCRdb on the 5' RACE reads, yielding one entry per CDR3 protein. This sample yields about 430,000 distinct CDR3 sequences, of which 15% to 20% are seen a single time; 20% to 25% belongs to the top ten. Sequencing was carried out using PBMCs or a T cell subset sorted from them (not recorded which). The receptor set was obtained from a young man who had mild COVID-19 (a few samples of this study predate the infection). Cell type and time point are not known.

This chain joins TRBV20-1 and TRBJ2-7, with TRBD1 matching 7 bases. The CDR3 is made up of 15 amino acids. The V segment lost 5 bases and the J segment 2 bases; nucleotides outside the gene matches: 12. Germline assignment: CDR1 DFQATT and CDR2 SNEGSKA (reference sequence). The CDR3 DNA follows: TGCAGTGCTTCCGACAGAGGGGGCGTCCCCTACGAGCAGTACGTC. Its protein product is CSASDRGGVPYEQYV.

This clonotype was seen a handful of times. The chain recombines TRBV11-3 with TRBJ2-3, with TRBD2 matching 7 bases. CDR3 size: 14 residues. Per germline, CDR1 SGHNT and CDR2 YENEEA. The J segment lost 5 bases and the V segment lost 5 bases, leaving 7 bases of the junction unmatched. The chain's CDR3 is CASSPGTTKDTQYF. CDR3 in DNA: TGTGCCAGCAGCCCTGGGACTACTAAAGATACGCAGTATTTT.

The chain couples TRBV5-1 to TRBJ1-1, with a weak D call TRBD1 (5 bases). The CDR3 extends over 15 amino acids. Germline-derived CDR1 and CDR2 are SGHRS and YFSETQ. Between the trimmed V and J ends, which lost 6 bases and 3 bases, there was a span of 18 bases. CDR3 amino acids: CASKEPRGGDTEAFF. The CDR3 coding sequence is TGCGCCAGCAAGGAACCTCGAGGAGGGGACACTGAAGCTTTCTTT.

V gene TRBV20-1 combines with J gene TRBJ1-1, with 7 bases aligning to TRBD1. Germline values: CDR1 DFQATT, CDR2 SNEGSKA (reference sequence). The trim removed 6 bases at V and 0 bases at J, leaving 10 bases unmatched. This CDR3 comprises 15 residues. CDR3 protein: CSAKSGTAMNTEAFF. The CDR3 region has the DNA TGCAGTGCCAAGTCCGGGACAGCAATGAACACTGAAGCTTTCTTT.

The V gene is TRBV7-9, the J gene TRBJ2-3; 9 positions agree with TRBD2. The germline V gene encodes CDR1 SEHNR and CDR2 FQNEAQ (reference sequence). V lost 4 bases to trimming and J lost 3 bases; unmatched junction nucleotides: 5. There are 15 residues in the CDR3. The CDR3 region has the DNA TGTGCCAGCAGCTCCTCTAGCGGGGTGACAGATACGCAGTATTTT. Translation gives CASSSSSGVTDTQYF.

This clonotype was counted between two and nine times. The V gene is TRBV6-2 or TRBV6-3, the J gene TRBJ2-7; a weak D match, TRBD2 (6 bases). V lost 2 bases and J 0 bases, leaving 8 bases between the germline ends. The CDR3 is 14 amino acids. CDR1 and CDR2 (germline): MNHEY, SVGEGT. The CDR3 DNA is TGTGCCAGCAGTTACGGGGGGAACTCCTACGAGCAGTACTTC. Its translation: CASSYGGNSYEQYF.

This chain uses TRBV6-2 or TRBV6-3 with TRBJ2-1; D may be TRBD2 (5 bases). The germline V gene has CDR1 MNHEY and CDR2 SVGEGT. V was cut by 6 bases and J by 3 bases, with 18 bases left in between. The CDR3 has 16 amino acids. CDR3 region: CASSHNGGPIYNEQFF. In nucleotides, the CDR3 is TGTGCCAGCAGCCACAACGGAGGTCCGATCTACAATGAGCAGTTCTTC.

DNA of the CDR3: TGTGCCTCTCTCAGAAGACTGAATCAGCCCCAGCATTTT. Encoded protein: CASLRRLNQPQHF. J is TRBJ1-5 and V is TRBV28; D gene unclear. Germline CDR1 MDHEN, CDR2 SYDVKM. V was clipped by 11 bases and J by 4 bases, with 15 bases between them. The CDR3 runs 13 residues.

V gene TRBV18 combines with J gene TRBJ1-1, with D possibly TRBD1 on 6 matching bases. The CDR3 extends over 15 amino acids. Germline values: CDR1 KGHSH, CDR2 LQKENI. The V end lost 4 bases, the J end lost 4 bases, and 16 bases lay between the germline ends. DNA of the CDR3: TGTGCCAGCTCACTCATTAACAGGGCAGGCACTGAAGCTTTCTTT. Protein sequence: CASSLINRAGTEAFF.

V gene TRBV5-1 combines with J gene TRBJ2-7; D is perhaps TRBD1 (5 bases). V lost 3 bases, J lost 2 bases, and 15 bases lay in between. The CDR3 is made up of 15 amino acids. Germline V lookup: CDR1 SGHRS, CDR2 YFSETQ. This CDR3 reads CASSYRPDSAYEQYF. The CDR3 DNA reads TGCGCCAGCAGCTACCGCCCCGACAGCGCCTACGAGCAGTACTTC.

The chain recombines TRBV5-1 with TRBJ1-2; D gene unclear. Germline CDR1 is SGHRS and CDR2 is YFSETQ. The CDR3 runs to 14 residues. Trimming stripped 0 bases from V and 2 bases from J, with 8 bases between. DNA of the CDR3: TGCGCCAGCAGCTTGGAGTCGACCAACTATGGCTACACCTTC. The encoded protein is CASSLESTNYGYTF.

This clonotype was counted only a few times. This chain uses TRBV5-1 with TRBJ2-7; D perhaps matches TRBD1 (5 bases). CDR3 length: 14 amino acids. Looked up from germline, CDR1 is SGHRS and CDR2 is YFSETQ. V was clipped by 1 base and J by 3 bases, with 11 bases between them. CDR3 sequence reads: CASSLQQGVYEQYF. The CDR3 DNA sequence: TGCGCCAGCAGCTTGCAACAAGGGGTCTACGAGCAGTACTTC.

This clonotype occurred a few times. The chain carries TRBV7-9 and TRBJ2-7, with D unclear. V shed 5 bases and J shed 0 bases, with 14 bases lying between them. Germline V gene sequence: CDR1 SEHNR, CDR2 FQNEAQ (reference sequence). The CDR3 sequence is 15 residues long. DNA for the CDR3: TGTGCCAGCAGCCCCCCCTATGCCCTCTCCTACGAGCAGTACTTC. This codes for CASSPPYALSYEQYF.

CDR3 sequence: CASSLGSLRAFF. CDR3 nucleotide sequence: TGTGCCAGCAGTTTGGGGAGCCTCAGGGCTTTCTTT. The rearrangement uses TRBV12-3 or TRBV12-4 and TRBJ1-1, with D unresolved. This CDR3 comprises 12 residues. The V and J ends lost 3 bases and 11 bases respectively, with 13 bases between them.

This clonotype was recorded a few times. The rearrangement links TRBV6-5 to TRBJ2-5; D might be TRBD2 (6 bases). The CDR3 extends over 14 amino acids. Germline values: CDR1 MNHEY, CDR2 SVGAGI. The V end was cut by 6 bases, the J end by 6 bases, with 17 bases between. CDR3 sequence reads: CASRSRDWEKTQYF. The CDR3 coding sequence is TGTGCCAGCAGGAGCCGGGACTGGGAGAAGACCCAGTACTTC.

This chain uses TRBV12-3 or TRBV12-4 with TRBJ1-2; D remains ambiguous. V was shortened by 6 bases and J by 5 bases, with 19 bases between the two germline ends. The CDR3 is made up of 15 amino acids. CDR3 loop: CASRSIIGLSYGYTF. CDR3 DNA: TGTGCCAGCAGGTCAATCATTGGACTTTCTTATGGCTACACCTTC.

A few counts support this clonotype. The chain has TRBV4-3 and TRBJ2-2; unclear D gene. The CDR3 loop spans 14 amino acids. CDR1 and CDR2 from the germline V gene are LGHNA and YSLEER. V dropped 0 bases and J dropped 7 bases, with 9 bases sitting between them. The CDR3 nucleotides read TGCGCCAGCAGCCAAGATAGGATGGGCGGGGAGCTGTTTTTT. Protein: CASSQDRMGGELFF.

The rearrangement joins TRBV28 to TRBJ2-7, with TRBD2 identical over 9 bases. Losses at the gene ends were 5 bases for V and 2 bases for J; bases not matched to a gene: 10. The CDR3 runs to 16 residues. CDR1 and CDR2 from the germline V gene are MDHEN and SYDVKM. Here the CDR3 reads CASSPRTSAVTYEQYV. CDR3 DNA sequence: TGTGCCAGCAGTCCTCGGACTAGCGCGGTAACCTACGAGCAGTACGTC.